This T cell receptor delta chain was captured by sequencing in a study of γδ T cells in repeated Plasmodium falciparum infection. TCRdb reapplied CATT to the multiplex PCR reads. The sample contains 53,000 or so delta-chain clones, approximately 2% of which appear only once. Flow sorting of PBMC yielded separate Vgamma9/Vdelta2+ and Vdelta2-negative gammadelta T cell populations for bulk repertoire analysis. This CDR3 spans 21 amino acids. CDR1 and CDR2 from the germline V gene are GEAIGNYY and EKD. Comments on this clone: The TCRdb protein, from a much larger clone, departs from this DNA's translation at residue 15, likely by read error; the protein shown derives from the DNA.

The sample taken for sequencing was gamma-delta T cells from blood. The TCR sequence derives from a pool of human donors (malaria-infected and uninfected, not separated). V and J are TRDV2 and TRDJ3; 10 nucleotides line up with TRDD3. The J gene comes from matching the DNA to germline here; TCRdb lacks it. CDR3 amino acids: CACDKLMGDTKTNWNTRQMFF. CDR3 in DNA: TGTGCCTGTGACAAGTTGATGGGGGATACCAAAACGAACTGGAACACCCGACAGATGTTTTTC.